This record covers a single T cell receptor beta chain. The CDR3 runs to 11 residues. Trimming cost V 4 bases and J 3 bases, with 6 bases left between them. Per the germline V gene, CDR1 is DFQATT and CDR2 is SNEGSKA (reference sequence). As processed by the authors: The authors estimated nucleated cell counts from reference gene primer amplification. Sequencing used immunoSEQ multiplex PCR; TCRdb keeps in-frame clones, though not all of them. From that table come the V and J calls and clone size; the DNA was used to work out D and trimming. The sample has 200,000 to 300,000 clones; approximately 90% are singletons. The sample belongs to a study of blood T cell repertoires in COVID-19. Study in general: Italy, Spain and the United States were the sources of the convalescent and acute COVID-19 samples. Nucleic acid was either cDNA or gDNA, and it came from T cells, B-cell-depleted T cells, or PBMCs.

Input material: peripheral blood. This chain links TRBV20-1 with TRBJ2-5; D ambiguous. The sequence derives from a woman in her thirties or forties with acute or convalescent COVID-19. In DNA, the CDR3 is TGCAGTGCTACCCCAAAAGAGACCCAGTACTTC. This encodes CSATPKETQYF.